The T cell receptor (beta chain) under discussion was sequenced for a study of cytomegalovirus exposure and HLA in healthy donors. General study findings and limits: In an earlier analysis, in roughly 580 donors, most V segments appeared productive either ~90% or ~30% of the time.

The PCR used 60 Vbeta and 13 Jbeta primers. Profiled with immunoSEQ multiplex PCR; TCRdb holds only in-frame clones, not every one. Of roughly 170,000 clones listed, 75% to 90% were seen once; the top ten hold under 0.75%. Trimming at V came to 5 bases and at J to 2 bases, leaving 8 bases not matched to a gene. CDR1 LNHDA and CDR2 SQIVND come from the germline V gene (reference sequence). The CDR3 contains 15 residues. Comment on this clone: Its antigen is not known.

This clonotype originated in a boy younger than 18 in good health and CMV-seronegative. The specimen was PBMCs. The chain recombines TRBV19 with TRBJ1-2; 7 bases line up with TRBD1. CDR3 coding DNA: TGTGCCAGTAGTGTGAGACAGGGACTCAACTATGGCTACACCTTC. As protein: CASSVRQGLNYGYTF.